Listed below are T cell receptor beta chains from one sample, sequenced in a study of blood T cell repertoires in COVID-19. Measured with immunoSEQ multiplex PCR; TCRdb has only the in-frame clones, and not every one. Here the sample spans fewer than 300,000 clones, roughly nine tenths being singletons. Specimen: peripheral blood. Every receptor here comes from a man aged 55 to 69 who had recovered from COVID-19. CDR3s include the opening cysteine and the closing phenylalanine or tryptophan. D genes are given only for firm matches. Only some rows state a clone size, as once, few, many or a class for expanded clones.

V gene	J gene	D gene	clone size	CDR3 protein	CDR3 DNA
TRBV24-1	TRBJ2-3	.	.	CATSDGPIDTQYF	TGTGCCACCAGTGATGGCCCCATCGATACGCAGTATTTT
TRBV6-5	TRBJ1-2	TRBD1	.	CASSRGQGSSYGYTF	TGTGCCAGCAGTCGCGGACAGGGATCCTCCTATGGCTACACCTTC
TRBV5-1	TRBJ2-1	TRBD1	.	CASREGQGNEQFF	TGCGCCAGCAGGGAAGGACAGGGAAATGAGCAGTTCTTC
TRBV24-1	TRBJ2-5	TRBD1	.	CATSDGTVGETQYF	TGTGCCACCAGTGACGGGACAGTAGGAGAGACCCAGTACTTC
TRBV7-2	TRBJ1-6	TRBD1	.	CASSSSDRGRNSPLHF	TGTGCCAGCAGCTCCTCGGACAGGGGGCGGAATTCACCCCTCCACTTT
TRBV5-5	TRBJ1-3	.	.	CASSWGLLSSGNTIYF	TGTGCCAGCAGCTGGGGACTTTTGAGCTCTGGAAACACCATATATTTT
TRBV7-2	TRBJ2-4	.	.	CASRPGQLAKNIQYF	TGTGCCAGCAGACCCGGACAGTTAGCCAAAAACATTCAGTACTTC
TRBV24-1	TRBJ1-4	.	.	CATSARFDSRNGQGRGEKLFF	TGTGCCACCAGCGCCAGGTTCGATTCCCGCAATGGGCAGGGGAGGGGAGAAAAACTGTTTTTT
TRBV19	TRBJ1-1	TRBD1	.	CASIRGRNTEAFF	TGTGCCAGTATAAGGGGGCGGAACACTGAAGCTTTCTTT
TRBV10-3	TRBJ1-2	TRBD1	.	CAISDYPQGGKYGYTF	TGTGCCATCAGTGACTACCCACAGGGGGGAAAGTATGGCTACACCTTC
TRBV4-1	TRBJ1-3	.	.	CASSQEKQGTIYF	TGCGCCAGCAGCCAAGAGAAACAGGGCACCATATATTTT
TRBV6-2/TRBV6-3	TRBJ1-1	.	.	CASSSVPGRANTEAFF	TGTGCCAGCAGTTCGGTCCCTGGCAGGGCGAACACTGAAGCTTTCTTT
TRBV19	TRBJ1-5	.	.	CASSIEEFSNQPQHF	TGTGCCAGTAGTATCGAGGAGTTTAGCAATCAGCCCCAGCATTTT
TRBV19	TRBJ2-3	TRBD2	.	CASSRTSGGATDTQYF	TGTGCCAGTAGCCGCACTAGCGGGGGGGCAACAGATACGCAGTATTTT
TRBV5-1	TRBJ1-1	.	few	CASSSRTGGNTEAFF	TGCGCCAGCAGCTCCCGGACTGGAGGAAACACTGAAGCTTTCTTT
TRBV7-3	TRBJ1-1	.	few	CASRVDPGQNTEAFF	TGTGCCAGCAGGGTAGACCCGGGACAGAACACTGAAGCTTTCTTT
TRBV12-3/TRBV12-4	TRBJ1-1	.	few	CASSWGPAQGAFF	TGTGCCAGCAGTTGGGGGCCAGCCCAGGGAGCTTTCTTT
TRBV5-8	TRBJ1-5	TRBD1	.	CATFRDRGHQPQHF	TGTGCCACCTTTCGGGACAGGGGTCATCAGCCCCAGCATTTT
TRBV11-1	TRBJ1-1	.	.	CASMAGGRAFF	TGTGCCAGCATGGCGGGGGGACGAGCTTTCTTT
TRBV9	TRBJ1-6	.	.	CASSVGDAGEGSPLHF	TGTGCCAGCAGCGTAGGGGACGCAGGGGAGGGATCACCCCTCCACTTT
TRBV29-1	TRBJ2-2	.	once	CSVGAATGELFF	TGCAGCGTTGGGGCCGCAACCGGGGAGCTGTTTTTT
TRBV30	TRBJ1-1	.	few	CASMRGEAFF	TGTGCCTCTATGAGAGGTGAAGCTTTCTTT
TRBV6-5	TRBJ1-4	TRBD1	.	CASSYGQGNEKLFF	TGTGCCAGCAGTTACGGACAGGGTAATGAAAAACTGTTTTTT
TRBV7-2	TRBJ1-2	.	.	CASNHPGEGSAPNYGYTF	TGTGCCTCAAATCATCCGGGAGAGGGATCAGCCCCTAACTATGGCTACACCTTC
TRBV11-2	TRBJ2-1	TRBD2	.	CASSLVLAGGYNEQFF	TGTGCCAGCAGCTTAGTGCTAGCGGGGGGCTACAATGAGCAGTTCTTC
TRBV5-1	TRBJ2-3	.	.	CASSSADTQYF	TGCGCCAGCAGCTCAGCAGATACGCAGTATTTT
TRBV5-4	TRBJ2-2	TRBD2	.	CASSRGLTGELFF	TGTGCCAGCTCCCGGGGACTAACCGGGGAGCTGTTTTTT
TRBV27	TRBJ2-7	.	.	CASSSRYEQYF	TGTGCCAGCAGTTCCCGGTACGAGCAGTACTTC
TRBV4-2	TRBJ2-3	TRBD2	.	CASSQERGGRDTQYF	TGTGCCAGCAGCCAAGAGCGGGGGGGCCGAGATACGCAGTATTTT
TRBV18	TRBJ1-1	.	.	CASSHPPPGSGAFF	TGTGCCAGCTCCCACCCACCCCCGGGGTCTGGGGCTTTCTTT
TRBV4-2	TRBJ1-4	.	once	CASSQDIQGPITTNEKLFF	TGTGCCAGCAGCCAAGATATTCAGGGTCCTATTACAACTAATGAAAAACTGTTTTTT
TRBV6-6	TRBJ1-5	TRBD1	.	CASSPGQGAPIGNQPQHF	TGTGCCAGCAGTCCGGGACAGGGGGCCCCTATAGGCAATCAGCCCCAGCATTTT
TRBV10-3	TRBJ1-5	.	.	CAISEDGGGATSNQPQHF	TGTGCCATCAGTGAGGATGGGGGAGGGGCAACCAGCAATCAGCCCCAGCATTTT
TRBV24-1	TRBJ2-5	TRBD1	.	CATGTGYQETQYF	TGTGCCACTGGGACAGGGTACCAAGAGACCCAGTACTTC
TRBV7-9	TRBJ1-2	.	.	CASSLALSGGYTF	TGTGCCAGCAGCTTAGCGTTGTCGGGAGGCTACACCTTC
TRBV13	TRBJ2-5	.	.	CASSDMTGQETQYF	TGTGCCAGCAGCGACATGACAGGCCAAGAGACCCAGTACTTC
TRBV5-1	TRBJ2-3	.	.	CASSYGPPEDTQYF	TGCGCCAGCAGCTACGGTCCGCCTGAAGATACGCAGTATTTT
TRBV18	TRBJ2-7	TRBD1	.	CASSKDRSSYEQYF	TGTGCCAGCTCAAAGGACAGGAGCTCCTACGAGCAGTACTTC
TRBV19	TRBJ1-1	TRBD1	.	CASLPWTGAKMNTEAFF	TGTGCCAGTTTACCATGGACAGGGGCCAAAATGAACACTGAAGCTTTCTTT
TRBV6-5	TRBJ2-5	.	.	CASMWTGLLTQYF	TGTGCCAGCATGTGGACTGGACTATTGACCCAGTACTTC
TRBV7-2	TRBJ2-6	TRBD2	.	CASSLVSGGSYSGANVLTF	TGTGCCAGCAGCTTAGTGTCGGGGGGTTCATACTCTGGGGCCAACGTCCTGACTTTC
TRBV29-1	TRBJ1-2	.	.	CSVGGAEPRNYGYTF	TGCAGCGTTGGTGGGGCAGAACCACGTAACTATGGCTACACCTTC
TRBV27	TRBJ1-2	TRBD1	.	CASSPRDRINYGYTF	TGTGCCAGCAGTCCCCGGGACAGGATTAACTATGGCTACACCTTC
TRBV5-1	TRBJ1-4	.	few	CASGTGTNNEKLFF	TGCGCCAGCGGGACCGGGACAAATAATGAAAAACTGTTTTTT